The 5 T cell receptor beta chains presented below share a single source sample, sequenced in a study of T cells in Graves' hyperthyroidism and ophthalmopathy. Amplification yielded TCR beta CDR3 regions, with RNA transcripts as the source. The TCR CDR3 was amplified in a first-round RT-PCR using the HTBI primer set. MiXCR, run by TCRdb on the multiplex PCR reads, gives a single entry per CDR3 protein. The table shows over 350,000 distinct CDR3 sequences, with approximately 18% occurring only once. Material: blood. The receptors come from a man between 18 and 29 years old with Graves' ophthalmopathy.

This clonotype was counted at least ten times. The J gene is TRBJ1-1, the V gene TRBV7-8, with a weak D call TRBD1 (6 bases). CDR1 and CDR2 (germline): SGHVS, FQNEAQ. Trimming stripped 3 bases from V and 0 bases from J, with 11 bases between. The CDR3 sequence is 15 residues long. CDR3 DNA sequence: TGTGCCAGCAGCTTGCGGGACAAACTGAACACTGAAGCTTTCTTT. It yields the protein CASSLRDKLNTEAFF.

This clonotype has more than one count but fewer than ten. V gene TRBV19 combines with J gene TRBJ1-3; D ambiguous. Germline V gene lookup returns CDR1 LNHDA and CDR2 SQIVND (reference sequence). This CDR3 is built from 14 residues. The CDR3 loop is CATSAGLSGNTIYF. CDR3 sequence (DNA): TGTGCAACCTCGGCGGGTCTCTCTGGAAACACCATATATTTT.

The gene calls are TRBV11-2 and TRBJ2-7; TRBD2 agrees at 7 bases. With 8 bases clipped from V and 3 bases from J, the junction kept 7 bases outside the gene matches. Germline V CDR1 and CDR2: SGHAT, FQNNGV. The CDR3 has 13 residues. The CDR3 region is CASGGPGGYEQYF. CDR3 coding DNA: TGTGCCAGCGGCGGGCCGGGGGGCTACGAGCAGTACTTC.

This clonotype was counted many times. V gene TRBV5-1 combines with J gene TRBJ2-1; D unclear. CDR1 is SGHRS, CDR2 YFSETQ, per germline. V was clipped by 4 bases and J by 9 bases, with 11 bases between them. The CDR3 loop spans 12 amino acids. Written as DNA, the CDR3 is TGCGCCAGCAGCCCAGAGCGAGGTGAGCAGTTCTTC. It specifies CASSPERGEQFF.

This clonotype was picked up many times. The gene calls are TRBV12-3 or TRBV12-4 and TRBJ2-5, with D possibly TRBD2 on 6 matching bases. Trimming stripped 2 bases from V and 0 bases from J, with 16 bases between. The CDR3 runs 17 residues. CDR3 bases: TGTGCCAGCAGTTTACCAATGGGGGGATTGTACCAAGAGACCCAGTACTTC. Protein: CASSLPMGGLYQETQYF.